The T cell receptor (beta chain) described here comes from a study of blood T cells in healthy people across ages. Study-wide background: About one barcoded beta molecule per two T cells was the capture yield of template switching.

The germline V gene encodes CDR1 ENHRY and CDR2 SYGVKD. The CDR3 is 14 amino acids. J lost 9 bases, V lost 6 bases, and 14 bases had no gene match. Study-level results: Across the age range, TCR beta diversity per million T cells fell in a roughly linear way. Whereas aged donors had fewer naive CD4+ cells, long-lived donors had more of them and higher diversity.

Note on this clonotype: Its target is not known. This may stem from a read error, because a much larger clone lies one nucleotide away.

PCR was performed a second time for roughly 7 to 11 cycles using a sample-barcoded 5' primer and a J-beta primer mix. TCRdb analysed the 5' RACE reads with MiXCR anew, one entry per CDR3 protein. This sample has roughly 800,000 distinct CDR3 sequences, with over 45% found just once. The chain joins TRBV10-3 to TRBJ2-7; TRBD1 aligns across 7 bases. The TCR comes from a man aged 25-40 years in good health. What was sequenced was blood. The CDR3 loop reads CAISNSQGIDGQYF. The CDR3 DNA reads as TGTGCCATCAGCAATTCACAGGGGATCGACGGGCAGTACTTC.